The source of this TCR beta chain is a study of blood T cell repertoires in COVID-19. Data came from immunoSEQ multiplex PCR; TCRdb stores just in-frame clones and leaves some out. This sample has 100,000 to 150,000 clones, with approximately 91% found just once. The V and J ends lost 7 bases and 0 bases, in that order; junction bases with no gene match: 2. The CDR3 runs to 14 residues. Germline lookup yields CDR1 SNHLY and CDR2 FYNNEI. The sequence was collected from a woman older than 75 with acute or convalescent COVID-19. The V and J genes are TRBV2 and TRBJ2-7; 11 bases line up with TRBD2. Sequencing was carried out using peripheral blood. CDR3 bases: TGTGCCAGCAACCTAGCGGGAGGCTCCTACGAGCAGTACTTC. It encodes CASNLAGGSYEQYF.